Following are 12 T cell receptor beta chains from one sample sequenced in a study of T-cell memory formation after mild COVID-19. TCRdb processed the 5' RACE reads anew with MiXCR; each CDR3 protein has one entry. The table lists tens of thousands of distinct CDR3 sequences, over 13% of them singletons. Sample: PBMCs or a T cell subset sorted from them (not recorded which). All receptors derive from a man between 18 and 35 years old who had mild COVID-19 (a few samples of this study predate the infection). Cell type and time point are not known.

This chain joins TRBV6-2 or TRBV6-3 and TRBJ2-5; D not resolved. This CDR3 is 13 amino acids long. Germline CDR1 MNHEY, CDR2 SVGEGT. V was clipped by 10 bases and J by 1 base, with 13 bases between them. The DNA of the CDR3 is TGTGCCACAAACGCGGCAGTCCAAGAGACCCAGTACTTC. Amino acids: CATNAAVQETQYF.

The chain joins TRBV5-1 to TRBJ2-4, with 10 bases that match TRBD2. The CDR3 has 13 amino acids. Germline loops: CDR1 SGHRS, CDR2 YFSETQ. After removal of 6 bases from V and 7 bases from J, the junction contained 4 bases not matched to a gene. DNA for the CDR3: TGCGCCAGCAAGGTGACTAGCGGGAACATTCAGTACTTC. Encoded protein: CASKVTSGNIQYF.

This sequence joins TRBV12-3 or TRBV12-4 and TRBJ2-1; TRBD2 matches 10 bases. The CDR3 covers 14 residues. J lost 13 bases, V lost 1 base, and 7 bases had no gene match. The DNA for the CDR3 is TGTGCCAGCAGTTTAGGAGCGGGGGGGCCGGACCAGTTCTTC. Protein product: CASSLGAGGPDQFF.

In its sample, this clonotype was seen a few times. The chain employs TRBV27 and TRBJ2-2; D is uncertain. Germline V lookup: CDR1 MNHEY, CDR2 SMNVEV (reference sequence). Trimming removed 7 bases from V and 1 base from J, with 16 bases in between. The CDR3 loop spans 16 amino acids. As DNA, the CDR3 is TGTGCCAGCACTTCGCTGGGGATGGGGAACACCGGGGAGCTGTTTTTT. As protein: CASTSLGMGNTGELFF.

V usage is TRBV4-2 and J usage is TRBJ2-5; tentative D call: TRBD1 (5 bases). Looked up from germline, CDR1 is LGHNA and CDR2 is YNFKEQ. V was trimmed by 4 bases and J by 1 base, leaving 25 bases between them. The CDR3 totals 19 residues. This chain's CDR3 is CASSPLTDLGPSVQETQYF. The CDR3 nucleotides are TGTGCCAGCAGCCCCCTGACGGACCTGGGGCCCTCAGTCCAAGAGACCCAGTACTTC.

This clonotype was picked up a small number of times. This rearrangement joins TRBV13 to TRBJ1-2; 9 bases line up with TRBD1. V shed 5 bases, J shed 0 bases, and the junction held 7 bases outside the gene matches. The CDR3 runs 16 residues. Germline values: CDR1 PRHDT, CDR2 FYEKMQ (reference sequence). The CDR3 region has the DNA TGTGCCAGCAGCCCGACAGGGGGGGAAGCTAACTATGGCTACACCTTC. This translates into CASSPTGGEANYGYTF.

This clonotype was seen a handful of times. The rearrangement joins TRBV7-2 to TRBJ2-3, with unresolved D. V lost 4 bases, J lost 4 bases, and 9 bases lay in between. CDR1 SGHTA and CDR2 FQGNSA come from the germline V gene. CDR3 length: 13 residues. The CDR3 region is CASSSWGSDTQYF. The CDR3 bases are TGTGCCAGCAGCTCCTGGGGTTCAGATACGCAGTATTTT.

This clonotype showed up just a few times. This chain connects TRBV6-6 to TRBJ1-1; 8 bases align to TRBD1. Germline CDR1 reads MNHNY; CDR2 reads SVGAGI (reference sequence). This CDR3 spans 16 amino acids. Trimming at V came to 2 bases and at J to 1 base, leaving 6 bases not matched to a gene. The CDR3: CASSYGRTGTNTEAFF. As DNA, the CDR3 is TGTGCCAGCAGTTACGGGAGGACAGGGACGAACACTGAAGCTTTCTTT.

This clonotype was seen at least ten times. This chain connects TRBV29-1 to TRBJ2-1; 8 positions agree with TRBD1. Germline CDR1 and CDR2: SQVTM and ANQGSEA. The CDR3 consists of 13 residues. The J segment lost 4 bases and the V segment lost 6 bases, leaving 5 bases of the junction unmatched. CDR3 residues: CSVDRADYNEQFF. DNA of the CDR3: TGCAGCGTGGACAGGGCCGATTACAATGAGCAGTTCTTC.

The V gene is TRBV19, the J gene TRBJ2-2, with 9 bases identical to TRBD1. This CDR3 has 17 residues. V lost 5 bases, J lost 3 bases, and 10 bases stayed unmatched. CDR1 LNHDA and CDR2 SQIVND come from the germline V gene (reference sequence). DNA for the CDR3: TGTGCCAGTAGTTGGGCATCGGGACAGGGCTACACCGGGGAGCTGTTTTTT. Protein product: CASSWASGQGYTGELFF.

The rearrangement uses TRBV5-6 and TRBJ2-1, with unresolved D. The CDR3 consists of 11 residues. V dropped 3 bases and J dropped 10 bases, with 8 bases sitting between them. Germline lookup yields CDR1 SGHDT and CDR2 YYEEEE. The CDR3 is CASSYAQEQFF. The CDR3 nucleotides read TGTGCCAGCAGCTATGCACAGGAGCAGTTCTTC.

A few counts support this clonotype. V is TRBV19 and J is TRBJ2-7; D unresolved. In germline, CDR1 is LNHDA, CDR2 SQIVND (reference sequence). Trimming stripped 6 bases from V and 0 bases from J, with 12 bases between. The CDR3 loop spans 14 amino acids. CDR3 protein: CASRVTESSYEQYF. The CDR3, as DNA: TGTGCCAGTAGAGTCACAGAGAGCTCCTACGAGCAGTACTTC.